The present T cell receptor beta chain was sequenced within a study of blood T cell repertoires in COVID-19. Study information: COVID-19 samples collected from the United States, Italy and Spain covered acute and convalescent phases. PBMCs, B-cell-depleted T cells, or T cells provided the cDNA or gDNA that made up the material.

This clone has only a few counts. Study processing details: Quantification of nucleated cells was approximated via reference gene primer amplification. Method: immunoSEQ multiplex PCR; TCRdb's copy keeps in-frame clones and lacks some. V and J calls and clone size are as listed in that table; D and trimming were resolved from the DNA. This table has approximately 250,000 clones, 80% to 85% appearing once. J was trimmed by 1 base and V by 6 bases; bases with no gene match: 8. CDR1 MDHEN and CDR2 SYDVKM come from the germline V gene. The CDR3 runs 15 residues. Sequencing used peripheral blood. This sequence originates from a man aged 55-75 years with acute or convalescent COVID-19. J is TRBJ1-1 and V is TRBV28, with 7 bases that match TRBD1. The CDR3 DNA reads as TGTGCCAGCAGGTACCGGGACAGAGAGAACACTGAAGCTTTCTTT. Protein: CASRYRDRENTEAFF.